This TCR beta chain was obtained from a study of spatial heterogeneity in lung cancer. Across the whole study: As counted in raw reads, each unique TCR and UMI combination appeared more than ten times on average.

TCRdb ran MiXCR on the 5' RACE reads and lists one entry per CDR3 protein. This sample has tens of thousands of distinct CDR3 sequences, with 3.1% found just once. The time point is: sample taken at primary tumor resection. Whole RNA, which was extracted from tumor, nontumor lung tissue or frozen PBMC, was sequenced without any cell sorting. Losses at the gene ends were 6 bases for V and 2 bases for J; bases not matched to a gene: 6. The CDR3 extends over 15 amino acids. Germline V gene sequence: CDR1 MNHEY, CDR2 SVGEGT. This clonotype has at least ten counts. The chain couples TRBV6-2 or TRBV6-3 to TRBJ2-3; the match to TRBD2 covers 9 bases. The TCR sequence derives from a male donor with early-stage non-small cell lung cancer. Sequencing was performed on normal lung tissue next to the tumor, taken at surgery. This CDR3 is CASSPSGGTTDTQYF. DNA of the CDR3: TGTGCCAGCAGCCCAAGCGGGGGGACCACAGATACGCAGTATTTT.